Listed here is a single T cell receptor beta chain. The record originates from a study of response to subunit inactivated influenza vaccine. V lost 5 bases to trimming and J lost 7 bases; unmatched junction nucleotides: 14. The CDR3 has 17 amino acids. Germline lookup yields CDR1 SGHNT and CDR2 YENEEA. TCRdb ran MiXCR on the RT-PCR reads and lists one entry per CDR3 protein. The sample contains 250,000 to 350,000 distinct CDR3 sequences, about 20% of which appear only once. The clonotype was recovered from a man between 45 and 75 years old who received an inactivated influenza vaccine. Specimen: PBMCs from blood, collected about 20 months after vaccination. The gene calls are TRBV11-3 and TRBJ1-2; 12 nucleotides agree with TRBD1. CDR3 sequence: CASSAPTGTGGGGGYTF. Here the CDR3 DNA reads TGTGCCAGCAGCGCCCCGACCGGGACAGGGGGCGGTGGTGGCTACACCTTC.